This T cell receptor (beta chain) derives from a study of HIV-infected patients and healthy controls. cDNA was made from approximately 500 ng RNA using alpha and beta constant primers. Separate chain-specific third strand synthesis with multiplexing indices produced the alpha and beta libraries. MiXCR, applied by TCRdb to the 5' RACE reads, yields one record per CDR3 protein. The sample has 8,100 or so distinct CDR3 sequences, roughly 10% seen once. Germline V lookup: CDR1 MDHEN, CDR2 SYDVKM. V was clipped by 0 bases and J by 4 bases, with 9 bases between them. CDR3 length: 15 residues. No cell fractionation was done, so the repertoire covers all unsorted peripheral blood T cells. This clonotype is judged large.

The clonotype comes from an adult with HIV infection. This sample comprised blood, obtained before antiretroviral therapy. The chain employs TRBV28 and TRBJ1-4; possibly TRBD1 for D (5 bases). CDR3 residues: CASSLWSGSNEKLFF. The CDR3 DNA sequence: TGTGCCAGCAGTTTATGGTCAGGGAGTAATGAAAAACTGTTTTTT.